Below, one T cell receptor (beta chain) is given with its context. Via MiXCR, TCRdb re-called the 5' RACE reads, giving one row per CDR3 protein. The sample includes about 3,100 distinct CDR3 sequences, around 19% seen only once; the top ten take about 16%. The time point here: sample taken at primary tumor resection. The sample belongs to a study of spatial heterogeneity in lung cancer. Germline CDR1 reads SGHTA; CDR2 reads FQGTGA. The CDR3 runs 12 residues. Between the trimmed V and J ends, which lost 5 bases and 3 bases, there was a span of 6 bases. The sequenced sample was normal lung tissue next to the tumor, obtained at surgery. The gene calls are TRBV7-3 and TRBJ2-3; possible D gene TRBD1, 5 bases. The receptor was derived from a male donor with early-stage non-small cell lung cancer. Here the CDR3 reads CASSPGTDTQYF. The CDR3 region has the DNA TGTGCCAGCAGCCCAGGGACAGATACGCAGTATTTT.